This T cell receptor beta chain was recovered during a study of T-cell reconstitution after alpha-beta-depleted transplantation in children. Findings and limits, study-wide: The origin of high day-60 TCRbeta diversity in some patients lay in surviving recipient T cells and thymic progenitors. Diversity and T-cell counts at one year after transplant derived mostly from new T cells. In patients about two months after transplant, alpha-beta T cells reportedly arose from several hundred expanded graft clones.

On this clonotype: What it binds is not known.

Preparation of the TCRbeta library used unique molecular identifiers. TCRdb reanalysed the PCR reads using MiXCR and keeps one entry per CDR3 protein. The sample has around 8,600 distinct CDR3 sequences; roughly 15% are singletons. CDR3 length equals 12 residues. Germline assignment: CDR1 DFQATT and CDR2 SNEGSKA (reference sequence). The V gene lost 2 bases and the J gene lost 3 bases, with 7 bases spanning the gap. The V call is TRBV20-1, the J call TRBJ1-2; D is ambiguous. The sequence derives from a girl in the first two years of life who had a stem cell transplant for combined immunodeficiency, so the T cells may come from the graft donor. This sample comprised PBMCs, mostly from graft donor cells, obtained 60 days after TCRalphabeta/CD19-depleted stem cell transplant. The CDR3 sequence: CSARSAYYGYTF. The CDR3 region has the DNA TGCAGTGCTAGATCGGCCTACTATGGCTACACCTTC.